This TCR beta chain came from a study of T-cell reconstitution after alpha-beta-depleted transplantation in children. Unique molecular identifiers tagged the TCRbeta library. TCRdb itself ran the PCR reads through MiXCR, one entry per CDR3 protein. The table records over 400,000 distinct CDR3 sequences, 12% of them present only once. Germline V CDR1 and CDR2: SGHNT, YYREEE (reference sequence). V was trimmed by 6 bases and J by 9 bases, leaving 16 bases between them. The CDR3 spans 13 residues. The chain uses TRBV5-4 and TRBJ2-1, with D possibly matching TRBD2 (5 bases). Specimen: PBMCs from the stem cell graft donor, collected from the stem cell graft. The TCR comes from a human donor who donated a stem cell graft to a child with combined immunodeficiency. CDR3 coding DNA: TGTGCCAGCAAAGTCCCAGCGGCCGCTGAGCAGTTCTTC. This encodes CASKVPAAAEQFF.